A selection of T cell receptor beta chains follows, all from one sample in a study of blood T cell repertoires in COVID-19. Clones were read by immunoSEQ multiplex PCR, and TCRdb kept only the in-frame ones, dropping some. The sample yields about 160,000 clones, roughly 93% seen once. Sequenced input: peripheral blood. The receptor source for this set is a woman aged 50 to 65 with acute or convalescent COVID-19. CDR3s include the opening cysteine and the closing phenylalanine or tryptophan. Each record gives: J gene, V gene, clone size, D gene, CDR3 DNA, CDR3 protein. D genes are given only for firm matches. Expanded clones are given a class, and other clones once, few, many or no size at all.

TRBJ1-1,TRBV29-1,NA,TRBD1,TGCAGCTTCCGGGACAGTACCCTAAACACTGAAGCTTTCTTT,CSFRDSTLNTEAFF
TRBJ1-5,TRBV2,NA,TRBD1,TGTGCCAGCAGTGGGGCAGGGGGGAGCAATCAGCCCCAGCATTTT,CASSGAGGSNQPQHF
TRBJ1-5,TRBV19,NA,NA,TGTGCCAGTAGTACAGGGAGCAATCAGCCCCAGCATTTT,CASSTGSNQPQHF
TRBJ1-5,TRBV7-2,few,NA,TGTGCCAGCAGCTTAGTCTTTATCGGTGATCAGCCCCAGCATTTT,CASSLVFIGDQPQHF
TRBJ1-1,TRBV20-1,once,NA,TGCAGTGCTAGTCTCGTCGGTGGGTCAGGGGTATTAACTGAAGCTTTCTTT,CSASLVGGSGVLTEAFF
TRBJ1-2,TRBV7-2,NA,NA,TGTGCCAGCAGCTTATCGGGGGTTACAGGCTATGGCTACACCTTC,CASSLSGVTGYGYTF
TRBJ2-1,TRBV15,NA,NA,TGTGCCACCAGCCCAGACAGGGGGCTAGCGGGGTTATACAATGAGCAGTTCTTC,CATSPDRGLAGLYNEQFF
TRBJ1-5,TRBV29-1,NA,TRBD1,TGCAGCGTTGCGGGGCAGGGGGCAAATCAGCCCCAGCATTTT,CSVAGQGANQPQHF
TRBJ2-1,TRBV7-2,NA,NA,TGTGCCAGCAGGCGGGATAGCGCAAGGAAGTTCTTC,CASRRDSARKFF
TRBJ1-2,TRBV12-3/TRBV12-4,NA,NA,TGTGCCAGCCGGACTGGGAGCTACACCTTC,CASRTGSYTF
TRBJ1-1,TRBV7-9,NA,NA,TGTGCCAGCAGCTTAGGAGGCATGAACACTGAAGCTTTCTTT,CASSLGGMNTEAFF
TRBJ2-2,TRBV10-3,NA,NA,TGTGCCATCAGTGGAGGCGCCGGGGAGCTGTTTTTT,CAISGGAGELFF
TRBJ1-3,TRBV9,NA,TRBD1,TGTGCCAGCAGCGAGGGGGACAGCAGCCTCTCTGGAAACACCATATATTTT,CASSEGDSSLSGNTIYF
TRBJ2-3,TRBV6-5,NA,NA,TGTGCCAGCAGTTACTCCTTAGGGGAACCCACAGATACGCAGTATTTT,CASSYSLGEPTDTQYF
TRBJ1-2,TRBV6-5,once,TRBD1,TGTGCCAGCGGACAGGGGCTTTCTAACTATGGCTACACCTTC,CASGQGLSNYGYTF
TRBJ2-7,TRBV6-2/TRBV6-3,NA,TRBD1,TGTGCCAGCAGTTACTCAAGGGACAGGGGTTCCTACGAGCAGTACTTC,CASSYSRDRGSYEQYF
TRBJ1-3,TRBV19,NA,NA,TGTGCCAGCTACACAGGGTCGGGAAACACCATATATTTT,CASYTGSGNTIYF
TRBJ1-2,TRBV2,NA,NA,TGTGCCAGCAGTTGGCAGGGCGGCCCCCGTGGCTACACCTTC,CASSWQGGPRGYTF
TRBJ2-3,TRBV5-1,NA,NA,TGCGCCAGCAGCTTGGACAGACCTAGCACAGATACGCAGTATTTT,CASSLDRPSTDTQYF
TRBJ1-4,TRBV25-1,NA,TRBD1,TGTGCCAGCAGTGACCGCAGGGGGGCTGGAGGTGAAAAACTGTTTTTT,CASSDRRGAGGEKLFF
TRBJ1-5,TRBV7-2,few,NA,TGTGCCAGCAGCCGCCGAGCGGGGACTCAGCCCCAGCATTTT,CASSRRAGTQPQHF
TRBJ2-1,TRBV28,NA,TRBD2,TGTGCCAGCGGCGGGAGTTCATACAATGAGCAGTTCTTC,CASGGSSYNEQFF
TRBJ1-1,TRBV11-2,NA,NA,TGTGCCAGCAGCCTATCTCGGAGGCTTGAAGCTTTCTTT,CASSLSRRLEAFF
TRBJ1-6,TRBV5-3,NA,TRBD1,TGTGCCAGAAGCTCCCATGACAGGGCGAATTCACCCCTCCACTTT,CARSSHDRANSPLHF
TRBJ2-7,TRBV3-1/TRBV3-2,once,NA,TGTGCCAGCAGCCTCGGACTGTTTGAGCAGTACTTC,CASSLGLFEQYF
TRBJ1-2,TRBV28,NA,TRBD1,TGTGCCAGCAGTTCCTCACAGGGGAATGGCTACACCTTC,CASSSSQGNGYTF
TRBJ1-6,TRBV18,NA,TRBD1,TGTGCCAGCTCCCCGACAGGGAGCTCCTATAATTCACCCCTCCACTTT,CASSPTGSSYNSPLHF
TRBJ1-4,TRBV3-1/TRBV3-2,NA,NA,TGTGCCAGCAGCCAAAATTTCGGACAGATAAATGAAAAACTGTTTTTT,CASSQNFGQINEKLFF
TRBJ2-7,TRBV6-5,NA,NA,TGTGCCAGCTCCTTACAGCAACTCTACGAGCAGTACTTC,CASSLQQLYEQYF
TRBJ1-2,TRBV12-3/TRBV12-4,NA,NA,TGTGCCAGCAGTTCACGGGTCATCTACACCTTC,CASSSRVIYTF
TRBJ1-5,TRBV27,NA,NA,TGTGCCAGCAGTTGGACAGCGAATCAGCCCCAGCATTTT,CASSWTANQPQHF
TRBJ1-6,TRBV9,NA,TRBD1,TGTGCCAGCAGCGTAAAAGGGGGCATAAATTCACCCCTCCACTTT,CASSVKGGINSPLHF
TRBJ1-1,TRBV5-5,NA,NA,TGTGCCAGCAGCTTTAGAGGACAGAACACTGAAGCTTTCTTT,CASSFRGQNTEAFF
TRBJ1-5,TRBV28,NA,NA,TGTGCCAGCAATATACTCAGGGGTTCCAGCCAGCCCCAGCATTTT,CASNILRGSSQPQHF
TRBJ1-1,TRBV6-6,NA,NA,TGTGCCAGCAGATACGGAGAGAACACTGAAGCTTTCTTT,CASRYGENTEAFF
TRBJ2-1,TRBV12-5,once,NA,TGTGCTAGTGGTTTTGGACAAATTTACAATGAGCAGTTCTTC,CASGFGQIYNEQFF
TRBJ2-4,TRBV2,NA,TRBD2,TGTGCCAGCAGTGAAAATTGGACGGGGGGAGCCAAAAACATTCAGTACTTC,CASSENWTGGAKNIQYF
TRBJ2-7,TRBV10-3,NA,TRBD1,TGTGCCATCAACGACAGGGGGCTAGGCTACGAGCAGTACTTC,CAINDRGLGYEQYF
TRBJ2-2,TRBV29-1,NA,TRBD2,TGCAGCGTGATTCCGGGACTAGGGACCGGGGAGCTGTTTTTT,CSVIPGLGTGELFF
TRBJ1-1,TRBV19,NA,NA,TGTGCCGTCGGGGTGGGCCCCAACACTGAAGCTTTCTTT,CAVGVGPNTEAFF
TRBJ2-2,TRBV5-6,NA,NA,TGTGCCAGCAGCCCGGACAGTTACACCGGGGAGCTGTTTTTT,CASSPDSYTGELFF
TRBJ1-6,TRBV12-3/TRBV12-4,NA,NA,TGTGCCAGCAGTTTGGACATCGAATCACCCCTCCACTTT,CASSLDIESPLHF
TRBJ1-1,TRBV2,NA,NA,TGTGCCAGCGAGGGGGGGTCCGCTGAAGCTTTCTTT,CASEGGSAEAFF